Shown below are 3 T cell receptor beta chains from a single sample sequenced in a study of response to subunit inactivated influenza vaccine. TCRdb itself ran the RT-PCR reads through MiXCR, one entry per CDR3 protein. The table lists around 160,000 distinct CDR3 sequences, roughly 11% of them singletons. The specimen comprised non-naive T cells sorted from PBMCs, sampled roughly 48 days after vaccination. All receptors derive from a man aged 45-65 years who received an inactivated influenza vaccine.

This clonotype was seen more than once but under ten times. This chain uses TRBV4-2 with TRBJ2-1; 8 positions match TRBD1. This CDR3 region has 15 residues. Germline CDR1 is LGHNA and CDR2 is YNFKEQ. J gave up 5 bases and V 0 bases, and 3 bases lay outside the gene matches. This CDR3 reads CASSQEYRGDNEQFF. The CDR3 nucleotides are TGTGCCAGCAGCCAAGAGTACAGGGGGGACAATGAGCAGTTCTTC.

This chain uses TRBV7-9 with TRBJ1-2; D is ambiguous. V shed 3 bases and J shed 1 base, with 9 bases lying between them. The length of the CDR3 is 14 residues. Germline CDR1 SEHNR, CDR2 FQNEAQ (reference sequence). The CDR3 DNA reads TGTGCCAGCAGCTTGCTGACGGATAACTATGGCTACACCTTC. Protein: CASSLLTDNYGYTF.

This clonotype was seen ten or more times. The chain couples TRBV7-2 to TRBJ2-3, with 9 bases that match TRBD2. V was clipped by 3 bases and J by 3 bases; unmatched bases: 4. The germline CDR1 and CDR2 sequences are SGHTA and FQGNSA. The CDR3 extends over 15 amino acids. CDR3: CASSLRGGGTDTQYF. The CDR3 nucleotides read TGTGCCAGCAGCTTGCGGGGGGGCGGGACAGATACGCAGTATTTT.